This passage covers 20 T cell receptor beta chains from one sample sequenced in a study of patients and donors after allogeneic stem cell transplantation. Using its own MiXCR run on the RT-PCR reads, TCRdb lists one record per CDR3 protein. The data show 800,000 to 1,000,000 distinct CDR3 sequences, about 20% seen once. The sample consisted of blood, either unsorted or a sorted T cell fraction (not recorded which). These receptors were collected from a human donor who was either an allogeneic HSCT recipient or a stem cell or donor lymphocyte infusion donor (not recorded which). It is not recorded whose cells these are; they may come from a transplant donor.

This rearrangement joins TRBV27 to TRBJ2-3; D assignment may be TRBD1 or TRBD2 (5 bases each). The germline gives CDR1 MNHEY, CDR2 SMNVEV (reference sequence). There are 18 residues in the CDR3. Trimming shortened V by 6 bases and J by 0 bases, and 22 bases separated the two germline ends. CDR3 protein: CASSLRGLPATSTDTQYF. The CDR3 region has the DNA TGTGCCAGCAGCCTACGGGGCCTACCTGCGACTAGCACAGATACGCAGTATTTT.

The chain has TRBV7-2 and TRBJ2-1; unclear D gene. V dropped 5 bases and J dropped 12 bases, with 11 bases sitting between them. CDR1 and CDR2 (germline): SGHTA, FQGNSA. The CDR3 length is 11 residues. The DNA for the CDR3 is TGTGCCAGCAGCCCCCTCCGGGTGCAGTTCTTC. It encodes CASSPLRVQFF.

The genes are TRBV12-3 or TRBV12-4 and TRBJ1-5; weak D call: TRBD1 (5 bases). The V end was cut by 2 bases, the J end by 3 bases, with 11 bases between. This CDR3 is built from 15 residues. The CDR3 loop reads CASSLKGYFNQPQHF. The CDR3, as DNA: TGTGCCAGCAGTTTAAAGGGGTACTTCAATCAGCCCCAGCATTTT.

This clonotype occurred a few times. The chain combines TRBV7-9 with TRBJ2-7; D perhaps matches TRBD2 (5 bases). CDR1 is SEHNR and CDR2 is FQNEAQ in the germline V gene (reference sequence). The CDR3 runs to 14 residues. V was trimmed by 2 bases and J by 2 bases, leaving 10 bases between them. Written as DNA, the CDR3 is TGTGCCAGCAGCTTACGGGGAAACCCCTACGAGCAGTACTTC. It is translated as CASSLRGNPYEQYF.

V gene TRBV5-1 combines with J gene TRBJ2-5; D not certain. CDR3 length: 11 residues. The V end lost 5 bases, the J end lost 5 bases, and 7 bases lay between the germline ends. CDR1 and CDR2 (germline): SGHRS, YFSETQ. In DNA form, the CDR3 reads TGCGCCAGCAGAGGTTCGGAGACCCAGTACTTC. The encoded protein is CASRGSETQYF.

The V and J genes are TRBV7-9 and TRBJ2-1, with D possibly TRBD1 on 5 matching bases. The V and J ends lost 1 base and 8 bases respectively, with 15 bases between them. Germline loops: CDR1 SEHNR, CDR2 FQNEAQ (reference sequence). The CDR3 runs 15 residues. CDR3 sequence: CASSLEGLRIDEQFF. As DNA, the CDR3 is TGTGCCAGCAGCTTAGAGGGGCTCAGGATCGATGAGCAGTTCTTC.

This clonotype occurred a few times. The chain has TRBV12-3 or TRBV12-4 and TRBJ1-5, with TRBD1 identical over 8 bases. J lost 9 bases, V lost 2 bases, and 18 bases had no gene match. The CDR3 has 18 amino acids. For the CDR3, the DNA is TGTGCCAGCAGTTTATATCCAGGGGGCTCGGCGTCGCGGGGGCCCCAGCATTTT. As protein: CASSLYPGGSASRGPQHF.

In this sample, this clonotype turned up a few times. The chain recombines TRBV4-3 with TRBJ2-7; TRBD2 is a possible D gene (5 bases). The V end was cut by 1 base, the J end by 2 bases, with 9 bases between. The CDR3 is 14 residues long. Looked up from germline, CDR1 is LGHNA and CDR2 is YSLEER. DNA for the CDR3: TGCGCCAGCAGCCAAGGCAGGAGGACCTACGAGCAGTACTTC. It yields the protein CASSQGRRTYEQYF.

The chain couples TRBV5-1 to TRBJ2-5, with TRBD1 identical over 7 bases. This CDR3 spans 15 amino acids. Germline assignment: CDR1 SGHRS and CDR2 YFSETQ. Trimming cost V 6 bases and J 4 bases; bases outside gene matches: 12. The CDR3 sequence is CASTPARGRVETQYF. The CDR3 DNA reads as TGCGCCAGCACACCGGCAAGGGGGCGGGTAGAGACCCAGTACTTC.

The genes are TRBV5-1 and TRBJ2-1, with 9 bases matching TRBD1. CDR1 and CDR2 from the germline V gene are SGHRS and YFSETQ. With V trimmed by 3 bases and J by 6 bases, 10 bases remained unmatched. This CDR3 is built from 16 residues. The CDR3 region has the DNA TGCGCCAGCAGCTATGGGGACAGGGAGTTCCCCAATGAGCAGTTCTTC. Protein: CASSYGDREFPNEQFF.

This clonotype has just a few counts. This chain joins TRBV11-2 and TRBJ1-2, with 8 bases identical to TRBD1. V trimming: 4 bases; J trimming: 4 bases; junction bases outside the gene matches: 14. Germline V gene sequence: CDR1 SGHAT, CDR2 FQNNGV. The CDR3 covers 17 residues. The CDR3 coding sequence is TGTGCCAGCAGCTCATACCAGATACAGGGGGAGGGCTATGGCTACACCTTC. Translating gives CASSSYQIQGEGYGYTF. The whole variable domain, remainder taken from reference TRBV11-2 and TRBJ1-2, is EAGVAQSPRYKIIEKRQSVAFWCNPISGHATLYWYQQILGQGPKLLIQFQNNGVVDDSQLPKDRFSAERLKGVDSTLKIQPAKLEDSAVYLCASSSYQIQGEGYGYTFGSGTRLTVV.

The chain couples TRBV18 to TRBJ2-2; unclear D gene. CDR1 is KGHSH, CDR2 LQKENI, per germline. V lost 5 bases and J 0 bases, leaving 10 bases between the germline ends. The CDR3 covers 15 residues. The CDR3 here is CASSSYNANTGELFF. As DNA, the CDR3 is TGTGCCAGCTCATCCTATAACGCGAACACCGGGGAGCTGTTTTTT.

This clonotype was seen a few times. The gene calls are TRBV13 and TRBJ2-1, with 9 bases that match TRBD1. The germline CDR1 and CDR2 sequences are PRHDT and FYEKMQ (reference sequence). There are 15 residues in the CDR3. Trimming at V came to 3 bases and at J to 7 bases, leaving 7 bases not matched to a gene. This CDR3 reads CASSFRDRVMNEQFF. CDR3 nucleotide sequence: TGTGCCAGCAGCTTCCGGGACAGGGTTATGAATGAGCAGTTCTTC.

This clonotype was seen at least ten times. The chain carries TRBV15 and TRBJ2-3; D perhaps matches TRBD2 (5 bases). V was clipped by 5 bases and J by 0 bases, with 9 bases between them. Per the germline V gene, CDR1 is LNHNV and CDR2 is YYDKDF (reference sequence). The CDR3 is 14 amino acids. In nucleotides, the CDR3 is TGTGCCACCAGCTCGGGAATTAGCACAGATACGCAGTATTTT. It codes for CATSSGISTDTQYF.

This clonotype has just a few counts. The rearrangement links TRBV7-9 to TRBJ2-7; TRBD1 is a possible D gene (6 bases). CDR3 size: 14 residues. Germline V lookup: CDR1 SEHNR, CDR2 FQNEAQ (reference sequence). V was shortened by 3 bases and J by 6 bases, with 15 bases between the two germline ends. DNA for the CDR3: TGTGCCAGCAGCTTTGAACAGGGACGGAGCGAGCAGTACTTC. This translates into CASSFEQGRSEQYF.

This chain uses TRBV5-1 with TRBJ2-3; D is perhaps TRBD1 or TRBD2 (5 bases each). From germline, CDR1 is SGHRS and CDR2 YFSETQ. The CDR3 is 16 amino acids. V shed 0 bases and J shed 5 bases, with 16 bases lying between them. CDR3 amino acids: CASSLDGGGRGDTQYF. CDR3 bases: TGCGCCAGCAGCTTGGACGGTGGGGGACGCGGAGATACGCAGTATTTT.

A few counts support this clonotype. The chain links TRBV7-8 to TRBJ1-5; 7 bases map to TRBD1. This CDR3 region has 17 residues. Germline trimming cut 0 bases from V and 4 bases from J; bases unmatched to any gene: 9. Germline CDR1 and CDR2: SGHVS and FQNEAQ. This CDR3 is CASSLAPRPGGNQPQHF. Here the CDR3 DNA reads TGTGCCAGCAGCTTAGCGCCCAGGCCAGGGGGAAATCAGCCCCAGCATTTT.

This clonotype was seen only a few times. The V call is TRBV6-1, the J call TRBJ2-1; 7 bases match TRBD2. Trimming removed 8 bases from V and 8 bases from J; junction bases left unmatched: 9. The CDR3 is 13 amino acids. CDR1 MNHNS and CDR2 SASEGT come from the germline V gene. This chain's CDR3 is CASRSSGGYEQFF. In DNA form, the CDR3 reads TGTGCCAGCCGAAGCTCGGGAGGCTATGAGCAGTTCTTC.

The chain couples TRBV4-1 to TRBJ1-2; perhaps TRBD1 as D (5 bases). This CDR3 comprises 16 residues. Germline V gene lookup returns CDR1 MGHRA and CDR2 YSYEKL. The ends were cut back, 3 bases at V and 4 bases at J, with 18 bases in the middle. This CDR3 is CASSHLGAGKRYGYTF. The CDR3 nucleotides are TGCGCCAGCAGCCACCTTGGGGCAGGGAAGCGCTATGGCTACACCTTC.

This clonotype was seen only a few times. The chain carries TRBV20-1 and TRBJ1-2; 7 bases map to TRBD1. Germline CDR1 and CDR2: DFQATT and SNEGSKA (reference sequence). The CDR3 is made up of 15 amino acids. V shed 4 bases, J shed 5 bases, and the junction held 13 bases outside the gene matches. CDR3 nucleotide sequence: TGCAGTGCTACAGCGCCGGGACAGCGGGATTATGGCTACACCTTC. It yields the protein CSATAPGQRDYGYTF.